A selection of T cell receptor beta chains follows, all from one sample in a study of T cells after yellow fever vaccination. TCRdb re-analysed the 5' RACE reads in MiXCR, keeping a single row per CDR3 protein. The data show about 69,000 distinct CDR3 sequences, with approximately 5% seen just once and 2.2% held by the top ten. Sequenced material: CD4+ T cells sorted from PBMCs, taken around 15 days after the first yellow fever vaccination. All receptors derive from a man between 18 and 35 years old who received the YFV17D yellow fever vaccine. Each CDR3 is given with its conserved first and last residue. D genes are given only for firm matches. Expanded clones get a size class; other rows say once, few or many, or leave the size out.

J gene: TRBJ2-4
clone size: many
D gene: -
V gene: TRBV5-6
CDR3 protein: CASSFGLAKNIQYF
CDR3 DNA: TGTGCCAGCAGCTTTGGATTAGCCAAAAACATTCAGTACTTC

J gene: TRBJ2-7
clone size: many
D gene: TRBD2
V gene: TRBV15
CDR3 protein: CATSPHGLAGGEQYF
CDR3 DNA: TGTGCCACCAGCCCCCATGGACTAGCGGGGGGTGAGCAGTACTTC

J gene: TRBJ2-5
clone size: many
D gene: -
V gene: TRBV21-1
CDR3 protein: CASSREAGDLKETQYF
CDR3 DNA: TGTGCCAGCAGCAGGGAGGCAGGGGACCTAAAAGAGACCCAGTACTTC

J gene: TRBJ2-3
clone size: many
D gene: -
V gene: TRBV7-6
CDR3 protein: CASSGSGGPDTQYF
CDR3 DNA: TGTGCCAGCAGCGGCTCAGGGGGGCCCGATACGCAGTATTTT

J gene: TRBJ1-5
clone size: many
D gene: TRBD1
V gene: TRBV2
CDR3 protein: CASTGTGGDQPQHF
CDR3 DNA: TGTGCCAGCACCGGGACAGGGGGCGATCAGCCCCAGCATTTT

J gene: TRBJ2-1
clone size: many
D gene: TRBD1
V gene: TRBV7-9
CDR3 protein: CASSPRGQGSSYNEQFF
CDR3 DNA: TGTGCCAGCAGCCCTAGAGGACAGGGAAGCTCCTACAATGAGCAGTTCTTC

J gene: TRBJ2-5
clone size: many
D gene: TRBD1
V gene: TRBV24-1
CDR3 protein: CATSDDRDRGRGTQYF
CDR3 DNA: TGTGCCACCAGTGATGATAGGGACAGGGGGAGGGGGACCCAGTACTTC

J gene: TRBJ1-4
clone size: many
D gene: -
V gene: TRBV7-9
CDR3 protein: CASSLGAIGGREKLFF
CDR3 DNA: TGTGCCAGCAGCTTAGGAGCCATTGGGGGTCGCGAAAAACTGTTTTTT

J gene: TRBJ2-5
clone size: many
D gene: -
V gene: TRBV24-1
CDR3 protein: CATSLTYRVKLETQYF
CDR3 DNA: TGTGCCACCAGTCTTACTTACAGGGTCAAGCTCGAGACCCAGTACTTC

J gene: TRBJ2-5
clone size: many
D gene: TRBD2
V gene: TRBV20-1
CDR3 protein: CSAITSGQTQYF
CDR3 DNA: TGCAGTGCTATTACTAGCGGGCAGACCCAGTACTTC

J gene: TRBJ1-2
clone size: many
D gene: -
V gene: TRBV5-1
CDR3 protein: CASSDTQNYGYTF
CDR3 DNA: TGCGCCAGCAGCGATACACAGAACTATGGCTACACCTTC

J gene: TRBJ2-3
clone size: few
D gene: -
V gene: TRBV5-4
CDR3 protein: CASSLEGVRSVDTQYF
CDR3 DNA: TGTGCCAGCAGCTTGGAGGGGGTCCGGTCTGTGGATACGCAGTATTTT

J gene: TRBJ1-2
clone size: many
D gene: -
V gene: TRBV7-2
CDR3 protein: CASSLSGLNYGYTF
CDR3 DNA: TGTGCCAGCAGCTTATCCGGGCTCAACTATGGCTACACCTTC

J gene: TRBJ2-5
clone size: many
D gene: TRBD1
V gene: TRBV20-1
CDR3 protein: CSARHGQGETQYF
CDR3 DNA: TGCAGTGCTAGACACGGACAGGGCGAGACCCAGTACTTC

J gene: TRBJ1-2
clone size: many
D gene: -
V gene: TRBV20-1
CDR3 protein: CSARAGSVEGYTF
CDR3 DNA: TGCAGTGCTAGAGCAGGGTCAGTGGAAGGCTACACCTTC

J gene: TRBJ2-3
clone size: -
D gene: TRBD1
V gene: TRBV18
CDR3 protein: CASSPQRDSFADTQYF
CDR3 DNA: TGTGCCAGCTCACCACAACGGGACAGTTTTGCAGATACGCAGTATTTT

J gene: TRBJ1-2
clone size: many
D gene: -
V gene: TRBV12-3/TRBV12-4
CDR3 protein: CASSGDRGYTF
CDR3 DNA: TGTGCCAGCAGTGGCGACAGGGGCTACACCTTC

J gene: TRBJ2-3
clone size: many
D gene: -
V gene: TRBV9
CDR3 protein: CASSVGRGGSSTDTQYF
CDR3 DNA: TGTGCCAGCAGCGTAGGCAGGGGCGGATCTAGCACAGATACGCAGTATTTT

J gene: TRBJ2-3
clone size: many
D gene: -
V gene: TRBV21-1
CDR3 protein: CASSKFRDGDTQYF
CDR3 DNA: TGTGCCAGCAGCAAATTCCGGGATGGAGATACGCAGTATTTT

J gene: TRBJ1-5
clone size: many
D gene: -
V gene: TRBV20-1
CDR3 protein: CSARDRIRGSQPQHF
CDR3 DNA: TGCAGTGCTAGAGATCGTATCAGGGGATCTCAGCCCCAGCATTTT

J gene: TRBJ1-6
clone size: many
D gene: TRBD1
V gene: TRBV4-3
CDR3 protein: CASSQVGTGNSPLHF
CDR3 DNA: TGCGCCAGCAGCCAAGTTGGGACAGGGAATTCACCCCTCCACTTT

J gene: TRBJ2-5
clone size: many
D gene: -
V gene: TRBV3-1
CDR3 protein: CASSQDWGTEETQYF
CDR3 DNA: TGTGCCAGCAGCCAAGATTGGGGCACAGAAGAGACCCAGTACTTC

J gene: TRBJ1-6
clone size: -
D gene: -
V gene: TRBV7-2
CDR3 protein: CASSLGGEGGSPLHF
CDR3 DNA: TGTGCCAGCAGCTTAGGGGGCGAAGGCGGCTCACCCCTCCACTTT

J gene: TRBJ2-2
clone size: many
D gene: -
V gene: TRBV7-2
CDR3 protein: CASSLARGGELFF
CDR3 DNA: TGTGCCAGCAGCTTAGCTAGAGGCGGGGAGCTGTTTTTT

J gene: TRBJ2-3
clone size: many
D gene: -
V gene: TRBV3-1
CDR3 protein: CASSPSYGSTDTQYF
CDR3 DNA: TGTGCCAGCAGCCCCTCCTATGGGAGCACAGATACGCAGTATTTT

J gene: TRBJ2-3
clone size: many
D gene: -
V gene: TRBV10-3
CDR3 protein: CAIRGYTDTQYF
CDR3 DNA: TGTGCCATCAGGGGCTACACAGATACGCAGTATTTT

J gene: TRBJ2-3
clone size: many
D gene: -
V gene: TRBV4-2
CDR3 protein: CASRQRTLGGTDTQYF
CDR3 DNA: TGTGCCAGCAGGCAAAGGACGCTGGGGGGCACAGATACGCAGTATTTT

J gene: TRBJ2-1
clone size: many
D gene: -
V gene: TRBV9
CDR3 protein: CASSVGVADSYNEQFF
CDR3 DNA: TGTGCCAGCAGCGTAGGAGTAGCCGACTCCTACAATGAGCAGTTCTTC

J gene: TRBJ2-1
clone size: many
D gene: TRBD1
V gene: TRBV6-1
CDR3 protein: CASSKIQGSGSYNEQFF
CDR3 DNA: TGTGCCAGCAGTAAAATACAGGGGTCAGGGTCCTACAATGAGCAGTTCTTC